These 10 T cell receptor beta chains were sequenced from one sample in a study of cytotoxic CD8 clonotypes in ibrutinib-treated CLL. TCRdb's table, derived via immunoSEQ multiplex PCR, lists solely in-frame clones and lacks some. The sample yields more than 200,000 clones, 75% to 80% seen once. The sample consisted of PBMCs, taken after 12 months of ibrutinib treatment. The source is a human donor with chronic lymphocytic leukemia.

The chain combines TRBV13 with TRBJ1-5; D is unresolved. The CDR3 consists of 14 residues. Germline V lookup: CDR1 PRHDT, CDR2 FYEKMQ (reference sequence). V lost 1 base and J 3 bases, leaving 7 bases between the germline ends. CDR3 residues: CASSLAGINQPQHF. In DNA, the CDR3 is TGTGCCAGCAGCTTAGCCGGTATCAATCAGCCCCAGCATTTT.

With respect to this clone: Germline is not matched at one junction end, which may reflect a read error. This rearrangement joins TRBV5-1 to TRBJ2-7, with D tentatively TRBD2 (6 bases). The CDR3 loop spans 16 amino acids. The germline CDR1 and CDR2 sequences are SGHRS and YFSETQ. This CDR3 reads CAGSPAPGAGRNEQYF. The CDR3 DNA sequence: TGCGCCGGCAGCCCAGCCCCCGGGGCGGGGAGGAACGAGCAGTACTTC.

The V and J genes are TRBV11-2 and TRBJ2-1; 15 bases align to TRBD2. Looked up from germline, CDR1 is SGHAT and CDR2 is FQNNGV. The CDR3 has 19 amino acids. Germline trimming cut 2 bases from V and 2 bases from J; bases unmatched to any gene: 7. Here the CDR3 DNA reads TGTGCCAGCAGCTTATTACGGACTAGCGGGAGGGCGGCCTACAATGAGCAGTTCTTC. It encodes CASSLLRTSGRAAYNEQFF.

On this clone itself: A read error may produce the germline difference seen at one junction end. The rearrangement joins TRBV6-1 to TRBJ2-1, with 8 bases aligning to TRBD2. The CDR3 consists of 11 residues. CDR1 and CDR2 (germline): MNHNS, SASEGT. CDR3 amino acids: CASSERSGGIF. In nucleotides, the CDR3 is TGTGCCAGCAGTGAGAGGAGCGGGGGAATCTTC.

This chain uses TRBV7-2 with TRBJ2-2, with unresolved D. Germline CDR1 and CDR2: SGHTA and FQGNSA. CDR3 length: 14 amino acids. V gave up 1 base and J gave up 6 bases, with 9 bases separating them. CDR3 loop: CASSLGLRAGELFF. The DNA for the CDR3 is TGTGCCAGCAGCTTAGGACTTCGCGCCGGGGAGCTGTTTTTT.

This chain connects TRBV2 to TRBJ2-5; D is ambiguous. Trimming shortened V by 1 base and J by 4 bases, and 10 bases separated the two germline ends. CDR1 and CDR2 from the germline V gene are SNHLY and FYNNEI. The CDR3 spans 14 residues. CDR3 sequence: CASSEGWVGETQYF. CDR3 coding DNA: TGTGCCAGCAGTGAAGGTTGGGTGGGAGAGACCCAGTACTTC.

CDR3 loop: CSVGKGAGTTGELFF. CDR3 nucleotides: TGCAGCGTTGGTAAGGGGGCGGGAACCACCGGGGAGCTGTTTTTT. The V call is TRBV29-1, the J call TRBJ2-2, with D maybe TRBD1 (7 bases). Germline-derived CDR1 and CDR2 are SQVTM and ANQGSEA. Between the trimmed V and J ends, which lost 4 bases and 4 bases, there was a span of 16 bases. This CDR3 is built from 15 residues.

This clone has more than one count but fewer than ten. The V call is TRBV2, the J call TRBJ2-5; D unclear. The germline CDR1 and CDR2 sequences are SNHLY and FYNNEI. Trimming took off 6 bases at V and 11 bases at J, with 10 bases between the two ends. The CDR3 consists of 10 residues. CDR3 sequence reads: CASRLSIQYF. CDR3 sequence (DNA): TGTGCCAGCAGACTTAGCATACAGTACTTC.

The CDR3 coding sequence is TGTGCTAGTGGTTGGGGGGCAACCACTGAAGCTTTCTTT. It translates to CASGWGATTEAFF. This chain connects TRBV12-5 to TRBJ1-1; D possibly corresponds to TRBD1 (6 bases). Germline CDR1 LGHNT, CDR2 FRNRAP. V was trimmed by 4 bases and J by 4 bases, leaving 10 bases between them. This CDR3 spans 13 amino acids.

The chain couples TRBV19 to TRBJ2-1; no clear D gene. This CDR3 has 16 residues. CDR1 is LNHDA, CDR2 SQIVND, per germline (reference sequence). Trimming pared 2 bases from V and 2 bases from J, leaving 13 bases between. The CDR3 DNA follows: TGTGCCAGTAGTATAAATGGGCCTCCCCCCTACAATGAGCAGTTCTTC. Translating it yields CASSINGPPPYNEQFF.